The following is a T cell receptor (beta chain) sequence with its context. Its antigen is still unknown. This specimen belongs to a study of shared clonotypes between healthy human individuals. The unsorted samples took 90 million to 95 million PBMCs to get genomic DNA. The study's findings and limits: Few donors limited the genetic and exposure-history diversity represented.

CDR3 length: 12 amino acids. The germline V and J ends were trimmed by 7 bases and 6 bases, with 9 bases remaining between them. The V gene's germline CDR1 is SNHLY and CDR2 FYNNEI. The protocol was immunoSEQ multiplex PCR, while the TCRdb copy is restricted to in-frame clones and leaves out a portion. This table has more than 400,000 clones, around 73% appearing once. The chain links TRBV2 to TRBJ2-2; D is ambiguous. The TCR comes from a woman between 35 and 50 years old in good health. Some clones in this sample may be carry-over from other donors' samples. Sequenced input: PBMCs. The CDR3 protein is CASTLAAGELFF. The CDR3, as DNA: TGTGCCAGCACTTTAGCCGCCGGGGAGCTGTTTTTT. The full variable domain, its missing parts supplied by reference TRBV2 and TRBJ2-2, is EPEVTQTPSHQVTQMGQEVILRCVPISNHLYFYWYRQILGQKVEFLVSFYNNEISEKSEIFDDQFSVERPDGSNFTLKIRSTKLEDSAMYFCASTLAAGELFFGEGSRLTVL.